The 8 T cell receptor beta chains in this list originate from one sample, sequenced in a study of CD8+CD57+ T cells in acquired aplastic anemia. CDR3 and TCR beta VDJ profiling relied on a genomic DNA template. TCRdb independently ran MiXCR on the reads; one entry per CDR3 protein. This table holds around 170,000 distinct CDR3 sequences, around 60% found once. The specimen was sorted CD4+, CD8+, or CD8+CD57+ T cells (not recorded which) from PBMCs. The receptors stem from a human donor in good health.

V is TRBV20-1 and J is TRBJ2-6; 8 bases align to TRBD1. The length of the CDR3 is 19 residues. With 6 bases clipped from V and 2 bases from J, the junction kept 18 bases outside the gene matches. Germline loops: CDR1 DFQATT, CDR2 SNEGSKA (reference sequence). CDR3 sequence (DNA): TGCAGTGCGCGGGACAGGAGGGTTTCCACAGGGCCTGGGGCCAACGTCCTGACTTTC. Amino acid sequence: CSARDRRVSTGPGANVLTF.

The V call is TRBV24-1, the J call TRBJ2-2; 7 bases agree with TRBD1. Germline CDR1 and CDR2: KGHDR and SFDVKD. The CDR3 length is 18 residues. Losses at the gene ends were 5 bases for V and 5 bases for J; bases not matched to a gene: 16. The CDR3 DNA reads as TGTGCCACCAGTGGCGAGACCGGGACAGTGTCGTGGACCGGGGAGCTGTTTTTT. Its protein product is CATSGETGTVSWTGELFF.

This clonotype was observed a handful of times. This chain joins TRBV6-1 and TRBJ1-1; tentatively, D is TRBD1 (5 bases). Germline values: CDR1 MNHNS, CDR2 SASEGT. V lost 2 bases, J lost 2 bases, and 12 bases lay in between. The CDR3 is 15 amino acids. The CDR3, as DNA: TGTGCCAGCAGTGAAAGTGACAGCTATAACACTGAAGCTTTCTTT. Its protein is CASSESDSYNTEAFF.

The J gene is TRBJ2-7, the V gene TRBV7-3; possibly TRBD1 for D (5 bases). Trimming took 3 bases from V and 1 from J, leaving 13 bases between them. The CDR3 is 15 residues long. Germline assignment: CDR1 SGHTA and CDR2 FQGTGA. In DNA form, the CDR3 reads TGTGCCAGCAGCTTCCCAGACAGCCAATCCTACGAGCAGTACTTC. Protein: CASSFPDSQSYEQYF.

This sequence joins TRBV20-1 and TRBJ2-3; D call uncertain. Germline V CDR1 and CDR2: DFQATT, SNEGSKA (reference sequence). Trimming pared 3 bases from V and 2 bases from J, leaving 0 bases between. The CDR3 runs to 10 residues. CDR3 nucleotide sequence: TGCAGTGCTAGCACAGATACGCAGTATTTT. Translated: CSASTDTQYF.

A few counts support this clonotype. CDR3 loop: CASSARDRGWEQTQYF. CDR3 nucleotide sequence: TGTGCCAGCAGCGCACGGGACAGGGGTTGGGAGCAGACCCAGTACTTC. The V and J genes are TRBV7-9 and TRBJ2-5, with 10 bases identical to TRBD1. The CDR3 covers 16 residues. V was pared by 5 bases and J by 6 bases, with 12 bases of the junction left unmatched. Germline V gives CDR1 SEHNR, CDR2 FQNEAQ (reference sequence).

The V and J genes are TRBV9 and TRBJ2-7; TRBD1 matches at 10 bases. The CDR3 is 15 residues long. From germline, CDR1 is SGDLS and CDR2 YYNGEE. Germline trimming cut 0 bases from V and 4 bases from J; bases unmatched to any gene: 4. The CDR3 region has the DNA TGTGCCAGCAGCGTAGCTGGGACAGGGGTATACGAGCAGTACTTC. This gives the protein CASSVAGTGVYEQYF.

This clonotype was detected a few times. The gene calls are TRBV15 and TRBJ2-7; TRBD1 or TRBD2 may be the D gene (7 bases each). CDR1 is LNHNV and CDR2 is YYDKDF in the germline V gene (reference sequence). Trimming left V 3 bases short and J 1 base short, with 10 bases between. This CDR3 spans 14 amino acids. The CDR3 nucleotides are TGTGCCACCAGCAGCAGGGGGGGGTCCTACGAGCAGTACTTC. Translated, it gives CATSSRGGSYEQYF.